The 17 T cell receptor beta chains presented below share a single source sample, sequenced in a study of T cells in Graves' hyperthyroidism and ophthalmopathy. Researchers amplified the TCR beta CDR3 regions from RNA transcripts. HTBI primers drove first-round RT-PCR of the TCR CDR3. TCRdb fed the multiplex PCR reads into MiXCR, producing one record per CDR3 protein. The sample includes fewer than 400,000 distinct CDR3 sequences, around 15% seen only once; the top ten take 25% to 30%. The sample consisted of blood. The receptor source for this set is a man aged 45-65 years with Graves' ophthalmopathy.

This chain connects TRBV14 to TRBJ2-5; D may be TRBD1 (6 bases). The V end was cut by 4 bases, the J end by 5 bases, with 11 bases between. The length of the CDR3 is 13 residues. Germline CDR1 reads SGHDN; CDR2 reads FVKESK. The CDR3 sequence is CASSRDRLETQYF. Here the CDR3 DNA reads TGTGCCAGCAGCCGCGACAGGTTGGAGACCCAGTACTTC.

This clonotype was picked up a small number of times. The chain has TRBV28 and TRBJ2-2; 10 positions agree with TRBD2. This CDR3 has 14 amino acids. In germline, CDR1 is MDHEN, CDR2 SYDVKM. The trim removed 3 bases at V and 7 bases at J, leaving 2 bases unmatched. DNA for the CDR3: TGTGCCAGCAGTTTGGGACTAGCGAACGGGGAGCTGTTTTTT. Translating gives CASSLGLANGELFF.

This clonotype was found a few times. The gene calls are TRBV5-1 and TRBJ1-5; the D is unclear. The CDR3 has 13 amino acids. V lost 0 bases to trimming and J lost 4 bases, with 5 bases between them. CDR1 and CDR2 from the germline V gene are SGHRS and YFSETQ. For the CDR3, the DNA is TGCGCCAGCAGCTTGGGAGCTAATCAGCCCCAGCATTTT. Translated: CASSLGANQPQHF.

Comments on this clonotype: At one end the junction does not follow the germline gene, possibly because of a read error. V gene TRBV29-1 combines with J gene TRBJ2-1; 9 bases align to TRBD1. The CDR3 sequence is 17 residues long. CDR1 is SQVTM and CDR2 is ANQGSEA in the germline V gene. The DNA for the CDR3 is TGCAGCGTGGAAGGACAGGGGAAAAAACTGGGTTACAATGAGCAGTTCTTC. This translates into CSVEGQGKKLGYNEQFF.

The CDR3 sequence is CASSVAPTSGSGTGELFF. The CDR3 coding sequence is TGTGCCAGCAGCGTAGCCCCAACTAGCGGGAGCGGAACCGGGGAGCTGTTTTTT. The chain carries TRBV9 and TRBJ2-2, with 11 bases lining up with TRBD2. The trim removed 0 bases at V and 5 bases at J, leaving 9 bases unmatched. The germline CDR1 and CDR2 sequences are SGDLS and YYNGEE. The CDR3 loop spans 18 amino acids.

At least ten counts were recorded for this clonotype. The chain's CDR3 is CSARVGVSYEQYF. The DNA of the CDR3 is TGCAGTGCTAGAGTCGGGGTCTCCTACGAGCAGTACTTC. V is TRBV20-1 and J is TRBJ2-7, with D perhaps matching TRBD2 (5 bases). This CDR3 region has 13 residues. Trimming removed 1 base from V and 0 bases from J, with 7 bases in between. Looked up from germline, CDR1 is DFQATT and CDR2 is SNEGSKA (reference sequence).

A few counts support this clonotype. The CDR3 DNA follows: TGTGCCAGCAGCGCTGGCTATGGACAGGGTACCTACGAGCAGTACTTC. Protein product: CASSAGYGQGTYEQYF. The rearrangement joins TRBV9 to TRBJ2-7; 8 bases agree with TRBD1. CDR1 and CDR2 (germline): SGDLS, YYNGEE. This CDR3 is 16 amino acids long. V dropped 3 bases and J dropped 2; count of bases not matched to a gene: 10.

This clonotype was seen more than once but under ten times. The chain employs TRBV15 and TRBJ2-7; 10 nucleotides align to TRBD2. The CDR3 consists of 14 residues. V shed 6 bases and J 6 bases; nucleotides not matched to a gene: 8. CDR1 and CDR2 (germline): LNHNV, YYDKDF (reference sequence). CDR3 nucleotides: TGTGCCACCAGTCGTGGGACTAGCGTCGCCGAGCAGTACTTC. Residues: CATSRGTSVAEQYF.

At least ten counts were recorded for this clonotype. The chain links TRBV11-2 to TRBJ2-1; 10 bases line up with TRBD1. CDR1 and CDR2 from the germline V gene are SGHAT and FQNNGV. The CDR3 is made up of 16 amino acids. J lost 9 bases, V lost 1 base, and 9 bases had no gene match. In DNA form, the CDR3 reads TGTGCCAGCAGCTTAGCCGAGGACAGGGGGATCGGTGAGCAGTTCTTC. This encodes CASSLAEDRGIGEQFF.

A few counts support this clonotype. This chain joins TRBV2 and TRBJ1-6; possibly TRBD1 for D (5 bases). V lost 7 bases to trimming and J lost 9 bases, with 10 bases between them. Germline V gene sequence: CDR1 SNHLY, CDR2 FYNNEI. There are 12 residues in the CDR3. CDR3 DNA: TGTGCCAGCACTCAGGGAAGTTCACCCCTCCACTTT. Its protein is CASTQGSSPLHF.

This clonotype appeared many times. The chain couples TRBV2 to TRBJ2-2; D might be TRBD2 (5 bases). V lost 6 bases and J lost 8, with 19 bases in between. Per germline, CDR1 SNHLY and CDR2 FYNNEI. The CDR3 runs to 15 residues. In DNA form, the CDR3 reads TGTGCCAGCAGCGCTGGACCTCCTGCGGGTGGGGAGCTGTTTTTT. This sequence encodes CASSAGPPAGGELFF. The full variable domain, rest sourced from reference TRBV2 and TRBJ2-2, is EPEVTQTPSHQVTQMGQEVILRCVPISNHLYFYWYRQILGQKVEFLVSFYNNEISEKSEIFDDQFSVERPDGSNFTLKIRSTKLEDSAMYFCASSAGPPAGGELFFGEGSRLTVL.

The sample holds a few counts of this clonotype. The chain employs TRBV4-2 and TRBJ1-2, with D maybe TRBD1 (5 bases). Germline lookup yields CDR1 LGHNA and CDR2 YNFKEQ. The germline V and J ends were trimmed by 0 bases and 3 bases, with 8 bases remaining between them. This CDR3 contains 14 residues. DNA of the CDR3: TGTGCCAGCAGCCAAGACAGGGCCGACTATGGCTACACCTTC. As protein: CASSQDRADYGYTF.

This clonotype was found many times. V is TRBV20-1 and J is TRBJ2-7; a weak D match, TRBD1 (6 bases). From germline, CDR1 is DFQATT and CDR2 SNEGSKA (reference sequence). The CDR3 runs to 14 residues. The V end lost 0 bases, the J end lost 3 bases, and 12 bases lay between the germline ends. The CDR3: CSARDFTGNYEQYF. Here the CDR3 DNA reads TGCAGTGCTAGAGATTTTACAGGGAACTACGAGCAGTACTTC.

CDR3 amino acids: CASSPGRAGGSQETQYF. The CDR3 nucleotides are TGTGCCAGCAGCCCTGGTCGAGCGGGGGGCTCCCAAGAGACCCAGTACTTC. V usage is TRBV5-4 and J usage is TRBJ2-5; TRBD2 matches 9 bases. With 4 bases clipped from V and 1 base from J, the junction kept 11 bases outside the gene matches. This CDR3 is built from 17 residues. Looked up from germline, CDR1 is SGHNT and CDR2 is YYREEE (reference sequence).

This clonotype was detected only a few times. CDR3 residues: CATSRDRPSGRWGNEQFF. CDR3 in DNA: TGTGCCACCAGCAGAGATCGCCCTAGCGGGAGATGGGGCAATGAGCAGTTCTTC. The genes are TRBV15 and TRBJ2-1; TRBD2 matches at 10 bases. Germline lookup yields CDR1 LNHNV and CDR2 YYDKDF (reference sequence). This CDR3 is 18 amino acids long. Unmatched junction bases numbered 11, after V lost 0 bases and J lost 6 bases.

This clonotype occurred many times. The chain combines TRBV19 with TRBJ2-7, with TRBD2 matching over 9 bases. The CDR3 consists of 17 residues. Trimming removed 4 bases from V and 2 bases from J; junction bases left unmatched: 12. Germline values: CDR1 LNHDA, CDR2 SQIVND (reference sequence). CDR3 sequence (DNA): TGTGCCAGTAGTACCCTCGATACTAGCGGGCGTACCTACGAGCAGTACTTC. Its translation is CASSTLDTSGRTYEQYF.

Many counts were recorded for this clonotype. CDR3 loop: CASSSRTGGIVLSGYTF. In DNA, the CDR3 is TGTGCCAGCAGTTCCAGGACAGGGGGCATCGTTCTCTCTGGCTACACCTTC. The chain recombines TRBV12-3 or TRBV12-4 with TRBJ1-2, with 11 bases that match TRBD1. Trimming removed 4 bases from V and 7 bases from J; junction bases left unmatched: 14. The CDR3 is 17 amino acids.